These 8 T cell receptor beta chains came from one sample sequenced in a study of T cells in Graves' hyperthyroidism and ophthalmopathy (dated by TCRdb to between 2017 and 2020). Libraries were prepared through multiplex PCR. These reads were obtained on an Illumina HiSeq 2000. The TCR beta CDR3 regions were amplified from the RNA transcripts. For the first round of RT-PCR on the TCR CDR3, the HTBI primer set was used together with the Qiagen OneStep RT-PCR kit. TCRdb itself trimmed the public reads at Q25 with fastp, ran MiXCR and retained productive beta chains. Duplicate CDR3 protein sequences are folded into a single record with the most common DNA and genes. The sample contains roughly 750,000 distinct CDR3 sequences, roughly 17% of them found a single time. In total, the top ten clones hold roughly 8% of the sample. Sequenced: blood. Source of these receptors: a man younger than 35 with Graves' hyperthyroidism.

The gene calls are TRBV5-1 and TRBJ1-1; 9 bases are shared with TRBD1. The CDR3 runs to 12 residues. Germline V CDR1 and CDR2: SGHRS, YFSETQ. V dropped 7 bases and J dropped 6; count of bases not matched to a gene: 4. For the CDR3, the DNA is TGCGCCAGCCGACGGGACAGGGCTGAAGCTTTCTTT. Amino acids: CASRRDRAEAFF.

This clonotype was counted ten times or more. The V call is TRBV24-1, the J call TRBJ2-2; D tentatively reads TRBD1 or TRBD2 (5 bases each). This CDR3 comprises 17 residues. Deletions cut 4 bases from V and 0 bases from J, with 14 bases between. Germline V gives CDR1 KGHDR, CDR2 SFDVKD. CDR3 protein: CATSDPAGTANTGELFF. In nucleotides, the CDR3 is TGTGCCACCAGTGACCCGGCCGGGACGGCGAACACCGGGGAGCTGTTTTTT.

The rearrangement links TRBV19 to TRBJ1-2; D is unclear. V gave up 3 bases and J gave up 2 bases, with 7 bases separating them. Germline loops: CDR1 LNHDA, CDR2 SQIVND (reference sequence). The CDR3 consists of 13 residues. CDR3 coding DNA: TGTGCCAGTAGTATTCGCCAGAACTATGGCTACACCTTC. Its protein product is CASSIRQNYGYTF. The whole variable domain, filled in from reference TRBV19 and TRBJ1-2, reads DGGITQSPKYLFRKEGQNVTLSCEQNLNHDAMYWYRQDPGQGLRLIYYSQIVNDFQKGDIAEGYSVSREKKESFPLTVTSAQKNPTAFYLCASSIRQNYGYTFGSGTRLTVV.

The chain employs TRBV14 and TRBJ2-1; 7 nucleotides line up with TRBD2. The CDR3 covers 15 residues. With 2 bases clipped from V and 7 bases from J, the junction kept 8 bases outside the gene matches. Germline V lookup: CDR1 SGHDN, CDR2 FVKESK. The DNA of the CDR3 is TGTGCCAGCAGCCAACTTCGCGGGAGTGCAAATGAGCAGTTCTTC. This codes for CASSQLRGSANEQFF.

The chain uses TRBV4-2 and TRBJ2-1; D not resolved. The germline V and J ends were trimmed by 4 bases and 6 bases, with 10 bases remaining between them. CDR3 length: 13 amino acids. CDR1 LGHNA and CDR2 YNFKEQ come from the germline V gene. The CDR3, as DNA: TGTGCCAGCAGCCGGGCCCGAATCAATGAGCAGTTCTTC. Amino acid sequence: CASSRARINEQFF.

The chain uses TRBV25-1 and TRBJ2-1; D is possibly TRBD1 or TRBD2 (5 bases each). CDR1 MGHDK and CDR2 SYGVNS come from the germline V gene. V lost 3 bases, J lost 7 bases, and 10 bases lay in between. The CDR3 extends over 13 amino acids. The CDR3 nucleotides are TGTGCCAGCAGTGACGGGACGGCGAATGAGCAGTTCTTC. It specifies CASSDGTANEQFF.

This clonotype was observed a handful of times. The DNA of the CDR3 is TGCGCCAGCAGCCAAGATACTGGGGGCTGGACTGAAGCTTTCTTT. It translates to CASSQDTGGWTEAFF. This chain links TRBV4-1 with TRBJ1-1; maybe TRBD1 (6 bases). The CDR3 contains 15 residues. The V end was cut by 0 bases, the J end by 5 bases, with 13 bases between. Germline CDR1 and CDR2: MGHRA and YSYEKL.

This clonotype was seen repeatedly, ten times or more. The chain couples TRBV7-9 to TRBJ2-2, with D tentatively TRBD1 or TRBD2 (6 bases each). The length of the CDR3 is 16 residues. The V and J ends lost 3 bases and 3 bases respectively, with 14 bases between them. CDR1 SEHNR and CDR2 FQNEAQ come from the germline V gene (reference sequence). The CDR3 reads CASSFGGGRDTGELFF. Here the CDR3 DNA reads TGTGCCAGCAGCTTCGGAGGGGGGCGTGACACCGGGGAGCTGTTTTTT. The variable domain in full, completed from reference TRBV7-9 and TRBJ2-2, reads DTGVSQNPRHKITKRGQNVTFRCDPISEHNRLYWYRQTLGQGPEFLTYFQNEAQLEKSRLLSDRFSAERPKGSFSTLEIQRTEQGDSAMYLCASSFGGGRDTGELFFGEGSRLTVL.